The T cell receptor beta chain under discussion was sequenced for a study of OX40 agonist ivuxolimab in advanced cancers. The V gene's germline CDR1 is SGHTA and CDR2 FQGNSA. This CDR3 has 13 amino acids. V dropped 5 bases and J dropped 5 bases, with 12 bases sitting between them. This table comes from immunoSEQ multiplex PCR, and its TCRdb copy is limited to in-frame clones, with some not included. The sample consists of 20,000 to 30,000 clones, about 75% of them appearing once. Autoimmune disease history or systemic immunosuppression excluded patients. With respect to this clone: Its specificity is not known.

Notes on the study in general: Partial responders receiving 0.1-3.0 mg/kg showed among the lowest clonal expansion.

The sequence came from an adult with an advanced solid tumor such as melanoma, head and neck, liver or kidney cancer. The chain is built from TRBV7-2 and TRBJ1-2; TRBD1 is a possible D gene (6 bases). This specimen was CD4+ or CD8+ T cells sorted from blood, taken in a trial of the OX40 agonist ivuxolimab. Here the CDR3 reads CASSPGGTYGYTF. The DNA for the CDR3 is TGTGCCAGCAGCCCCGGGGGCACTTATGGCTACACCTTC.